Presented here are 9 T cell receptor beta chains from one specimen sequenced in a study of naive and memory T cell subsets. The beta constant-region primer was an equimolar mix of two oligonucleotides covering TRBC1 and TRBC2. TCRdb itself ran the UMI-ligation and nested PCR reads through MiXCR, one entry per CDR3 protein. The table lists some 28,000 distinct CDR3 sequences, approximately 12% of them singletons, with approximately 15% in the top ten. The sample was effector memory CD4+ T cells from blood. Subset described: effector memory, CD45RA- CD27-. The receptors stem from a human donor in good health.

This clonotype was recorded many times. The V gene is TRBV27, the J gene TRBJ1-6; D is unresolved. Germline V gives CDR1 MNHEY, CDR2 SMNVEV (reference sequence). This CDR3 has 16 residues. V gave up 0 bases and J gave up 1 base, with 7 bases separating them. The CDR3 DNA sequence: TGTGCCAGCAGTTTATCTCCTCTATCCTATAATTCACCCCTCCACTTT. Its protein product is CASSLSPLSYNSPLHF.

About this clonotype itself: This may arise from a read error, as a much more abundant clone is one base away. The gene calls are TRBV5-1 and TRBJ2-5; D possibly corresponds to TRBD1 (6 bases). CDR3 length equals 15 residues. The germline CDR1 and CDR2 sequences are SGHRS and YFSETQ. CDR3 sequence reads: CASRVTGNKQETKYF. CDR3 DNA sequence: TGCGCCAGCAGGGTTACAGGGAATAAACAAGAGACCAAGTACTTC.

This clonotype showed up just a few times. This chain joins TRBV7-2 and TRBJ1-2; tentative D call: TRBD1 (5 bases). Trimming took off 1 base at V and 4 bases at J, with 13 bases between the two ends. Germline CDR1 and CDR2: SGHTA and FQGNSA. There are 15 residues in the CDR3. The CDR3 spells CASSLERRDPYGYTF. Written as DNA, the CDR3 is TGTGCCAGCAGCTTAGAACGTCGGGACCCCTATGGCTACACCTTC.

The sample holds a few counts of this clonotype. J is TRBJ2-3 and V is TRBV5-1; D is uncertain. The CDR3 spans 12 residues. CDR1 is SGHRS and CDR2 is YFSETQ in the germline V gene. V dropped 7 bases and J dropped 2 bases, with 8 bases sitting between them. CDR3 residues: CASQQATDTQYF. Written as DNA, the CDR3 is TGCGCCAGCCAACAAGCCACAGATACGCAGTATTTT.

This clonotype was counted only a few times. The V gene is TRBV7-2, the J gene TRBJ1-6; maybe TRBD1 (6 bases). The V end lost 5 bases, the J end lost 9 bases, and 17 bases lay between the germline ends. Germline CDR1 and CDR2: SGHTA and FQGNSA. The CDR3 runs to 15 residues. The CDR3 reads CASSNQGQSSSPLHF. For the CDR3, the DNA is TGTGCCAGCAGCAATCAGGGGCAGTCCAGTTCACCCCTCCACTTT.

In its sample, this clonotype was seen a few times. The chain uses TRBV28 and TRBJ1-5, with D possibly TRBD1 on 6 matching bases. CDR1 and CDR2 from the germline V gene are MDHEN and SYDVKM. The CDR3 spans 12 residues. V was clipped by 9 bases and J by 7 bases, with 13 bases between them. Here the CDR3 reads CASSTGHQPQHF. Here the CDR3 DNA reads TGTGCCAGTTCTACAGGGCACCAGCCCCAGCATTTT.

Comments on this clonotype: A much larger clone lies a single base off, so this may be a read error. J is TRBJ2-3 and V is TRBV29-1; D might be TRBD1 (5 bases). CDR3 length equals 14 residues. V gave up 7 bases and J gave up 4 bases, with 18 bases separating them. Germline CDR1 SQVTM, CDR2 ANQGSEA. CDR3 residues: CSARSGISPDTQYF. The CDR3 DNA reads as TGCAGCGCAAGATCAGGGATAAGTCCAGATACGCAGTATTTT.

This clonotype has a count of ten or more. This chain uses TRBV20-1 with TRBJ2-1, with 11 nucleotides matching TRBD2. The CDR3 runs 17 residues. V trimming: 0 bases; J trimming: 5 bases; junction bases outside the gene matches: 9. CDR1 is DFQATT and CDR2 is SNEGSKA in the germline V gene (reference sequence). In DNA form, the CDR3 reads TGCAGTGCTAGAGATCAAGGGCTAGCGGGAGGAAACAATGAGCAGTTCTTC. This translates into CSARDQGLAGGNNEQFF.

This clonotype is deemed large (0.1 to 1%). The chain combines TRBV20-1 with TRBJ2-3; 10 nucleotides line up with TRBD2. The CDR3 spans 18 residues. V was clipped by 5 bases and J by 0 bases; unmatched bases: 14. Germline lookup yields CDR1 DFQATT and CDR2 SNEGSKA (reference sequence). CDR3 DNA sequence: TGCAGTGCTCACCTGCCGCTAGCGGGAGAATATAGCACAGATACGCAGTATTTT. Translated: CSAHLPLAGEYSTDTQYF.